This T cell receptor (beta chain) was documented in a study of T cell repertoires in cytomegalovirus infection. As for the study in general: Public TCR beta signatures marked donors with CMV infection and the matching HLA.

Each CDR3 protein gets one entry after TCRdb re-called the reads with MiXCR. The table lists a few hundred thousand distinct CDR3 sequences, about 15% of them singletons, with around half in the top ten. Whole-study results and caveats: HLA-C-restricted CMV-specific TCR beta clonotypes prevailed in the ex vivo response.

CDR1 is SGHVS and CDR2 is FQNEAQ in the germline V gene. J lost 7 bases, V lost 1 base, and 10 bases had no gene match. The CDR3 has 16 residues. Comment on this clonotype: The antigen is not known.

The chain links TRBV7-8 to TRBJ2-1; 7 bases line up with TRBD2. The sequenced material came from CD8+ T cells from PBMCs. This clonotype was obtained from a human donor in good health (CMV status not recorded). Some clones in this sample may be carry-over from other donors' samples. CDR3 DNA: TGTGCCAGCAGCTTAGGCACGCGGGAGATCTTTAATGAGCAGTTCTTC. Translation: CASSLGTREIFNEQFF.